These T cell receptor beta chains were read from a single sample in a study of cytomegalovirus exposure and HLA in healthy donors. The data were produced by immunoSEQ multiplex PCR, yet TCRdb's version contains in-frame clones alone and is incomplete. Counted here are over 150,000 clones, 95% to 96% occurring once; the ten biggest clones make up 0.8% to 0.95%. Sequencing input: PBMCs. Receptor source: a woman aged 18 to 35 in good health and CMV-seronegative. Both conserved end residues are part of each CDR3. Fields, in order: J gene, V gene, D gene, clone size, CDR3 protein, CDR3 DNA. The D gene is left open where the match is weak. The size entry is marked missing in some rows and otherwise reads once, few, many or a size class.

j_gene: TRBJ2-2; v_gene: TRBV27; d_gene: .; abundance: once; CDR3aa: CASSARANTGELFF; CDR3nt: TGTGCCAGCAGTGCCAGGGCGAACACCGGGGAGCTGTTTTTT
j_gene: TRBJ2-5; v_gene: TRBV6-6; d_gene: TRBD1; abundance: .; CDR3aa: CASHRGPLETQYF; CDR3nt: TGTGCCAGCCACAGGGGGCCTCTTGAGACCCAGTACTTC
j_gene: TRBJ1-1; v_gene: TRBV5-1; d_gene: .; abundance: .; CDR3aa: CASSPSQINTEAFF; CDR3nt: TGCGCCAGCAGTCCGTCACAGATAAACACTGAAGCTTTCTTT
j_gene: TRBJ2-5; v_gene: TRBV5-4; d_gene: TRBD2; abundance: .; CDR3aa: CASSFPGTSGGETQYF; CDR3nt: TGTGCCAGCAGCTTCCCCGGGACTAGCGGGGGGGAGACCCAGTACTTC
j_gene: TRBJ1-2; v_gene: TRBV7-9; d_gene: TRBD1; abundance: .; CDR3aa: CASSSRDRPYGYTF; CDR3nt: TGTGCCAGCAGCTCCAGGGACAGGCCTTATGGCTACACCTTC
j_gene: TRBJ1-2; v_gene: TRBV4-3; d_gene: .; abundance: .; CDR3aa: CASSHRREGYGYTF; CDR3nt: TGCGCCAGCAGCCATCGCAGGGAAGGCTATGGCTACACCTTC
j_gene: TRBJ2-7; v_gene: TRBV6-1; d_gene: .; abundance: .; CDR3aa: CASSRTLYEQYF; CDR3nt: TGTGCCAGCAGTCGGACACTCTACGAGCAGTACTTC
j_gene: TRBJ2-3; v_gene: TRBV9; d_gene: TRBD2; abundance: .; CDR3aa: CASSGSLRGDTDTQYF; CDR3nt: TGTGCCAGCAGCGGAAGCCTCCGGGGGGACACAGATACGCAGTATTTT
j_gene: TRBJ2-1; v_gene: TRBV27; d_gene: .; abundance: once; CDR3aa: CASSLSPRVHNEQFF; CDR3nt: TGTGCCAGCAGTTTATCGCCACGAGTGCACAATGAGCAGTTCTTC
j_gene: TRBJ2-2; v_gene: TRBV7-3; d_gene: TRBD2; abundance: .; CDR3aa: CASSPGTSLLTGELFF; CDR3nt: TGTGCCAGCAGCCCTGGGACTAGTTTGCTCACCGGGGAGCTGTTTTTT
j_gene: TRBJ1-1; v_gene: TRBV2; d_gene: .; abundance: .; CDR3aa: CASSAGNTEAFF; CDR3nt: TGTGCCAGCAGCGCAGGGAACACTGAAGCTTTCTTT
j_gene: TRBJ2-7; v_gene: TRBV6-5; d_gene: .; abundance: .; CDR3aa: CASSYSLDSGYEQYF; CDR3nt: TGTGCCAGCAGTTACTCGTTGGACTCGGGTTACGAGCAGTACTTC
j_gene: TRBJ1-3; v_gene: TRBV2; d_gene: .; abundance: .; CDR3aa: CASNPGSGNTIYF; CDR3nt: TGTGCCAGCAACCCAGGGTCAGGAAACACCATATATTTT
j_gene: TRBJ2-2; v_gene: TRBV9; d_gene: .; abundance: .; CDR3aa: CASSPAPDSLTNTGELFF; CDR3nt: TGTGCCAGCAGCCCGGCCCCGGACAGCCTTACGAACACCGGGGAGCTGTTTTTT
j_gene: TRBJ2-5; v_gene: TRBV4-1; d_gene: TRBD2; abundance: .; CDR3aa: CASSQDFPPGGGAETQYF; CDR3nt: TGCGCCAGCAGCCAAGATTTCCCCCCTGGCGGGGGGGCGGAGACCCAGTACTTC
j_gene: TRBJ1-1; v_gene: TRBV7-2; d_gene: .; abundance: .; CDR3aa: CASSPYSTEAFF; CDR3nt: TGTGCCAGCAGCCCGTACAGCACTGAAGCTTTCTTT
j_gene: TRBJ1-5; v_gene: TRBV19; d_gene: .; abundance: .; CDR3aa: CASSIASFSNQPQHF; CDR3nt: TGTGCCAGTAGTATAGCGTCCTTCTCCAATCAGCCCCAGCATTTT
j_gene: TRBJ1-1; v_gene: TRBV27; d_gene: .; abundance: few; CDR3aa: CASRGATEAFF; CDR3nt: TGTGCCAGCAGAGGAGCCACTGAAGCTTTCTTT
j_gene: TRBJ1-6; v_gene: TRBV7-3; d_gene: TRBD1; abundance: .; CDR3aa: CASSLRDRGENSPLHF; CDR3nt: TGTGCCAGCAGCTTAAGGGACAGGGGAGAGAATTCACCCCTCCACTTT
j_gene: TRBJ1-4; v_gene: TRBV7-9; d_gene: .; abundance: .; CDR3aa: CASGEAPNEKLFF; CDR3nt: TGTGCCAGTGGGGAGGCCCCTAATGAAAAACTGTTTTTT
j_gene: TRBJ2-3; v_gene: TRBV29-1; d_gene: TRBD1; abundance: .; CDR3aa: CSVVGADRGGRDTQYF; CDR3nt: TGCAGCGTTGTGGGGGCGGACAGGGGCGGTCGGGATACGCAGTATTTT
j_gene: TRBJ1-2; v_gene: TRBV10-3; d_gene: .; abundance: .; CDR3aa: CASSIDSSYGYTF; CDR3nt: TGTGCCTCCAGCATTGACAGCTCCTATGGCTACACCTTC
j_gene: TRBJ1-2; v_gene: TRBV2; d_gene: .; abundance: .; CDR3aa: CASSARNYGYTF; CDR3nt: TGTGCCAGCAGTGCCCGGAACTATGGCTACACCTTC
j_gene: TRBJ1-1; v_gene: TRBV28; d_gene: .; abundance: .; CDR3aa: CASSSQLGGTEAFF; CDR3nt: TGTGCCAGCAGTTCACAGCTGGGGGGCACTGAAGCTTTCTTT
j_gene: TRBJ2-3; v_gene: TRBV11-3; d_gene: .; abundance: .; CDR3aa: CASSRLRADTQYF; CDR3nt: TGTGCCAGCAGCCGATTGCGTGCGGATACGCAGTATTTT
j_gene: TRBJ1-5; v_gene: TRBV5-8; d_gene: .; abundance: once; CDR3aa: CASSPKDSYNQPQHF; CDR3nt: TGTGCCAGCAGCCCCAAGGACAGCTACAATCAGCCCCAGCATTTT
j_gene: TRBJ1-6; v_gene: TRBV6-5; d_gene: .; abundance: .; CDR3aa: CASRPDRSYNSPLHF; CDR3nt: TGTGCCAGCAGGCCGGACAGATCCTATAATTCACCCCTCCACTTT
j_gene: TRBJ1-2; v_gene: TRBV7-9; d_gene: .; abundance: many; CDR3aa: CASSLSQGNNYGYTF; CDR3nt: TGTGCCAGCAGCTTAAGTCAGGGGAATAACTATGGCTACACCTTC
j_gene: TRBJ2-1; v_gene: TRBV5-1; d_gene: TRBD2; abundance: .; CDR3aa: CASSLLTSGSEQFF; CDR3nt: TGCGCCAGCAGCTTGCTGACTAGCGGTTCTGAGCAGTTCTTC
j_gene: TRBJ2-6; v_gene: TRBV7-2; d_gene: .; abundance: .; CDR3aa: CATISVGGISGANVLTF; CDR3nt: TGTGCCACCATCAGCGTGGGGGGAATCTCTGGGGCCAACGTCCTGACTTTC
j_gene: TRBJ2-1; v_gene: TRBV5-4; d_gene: .; abundance: .; CDR3aa: CASSLATVNEQFF; CDR3nt: TGTGCCAGCAGCTTGGCGACAGTGAATGAGCAGTTCTTC
j_gene: TRBJ2-1; v_gene: TRBV4-3; d_gene: .; abundance: .; CDR3aa: CASSQDSEWTLANEQFF; CDR3nt: TGCGCCAGCAGCCAAGATTCTGAGTGGACTCTTGCCAATGAGCAGTTCTTC
j_gene: TRBJ1-6; v_gene: TRBV4-2; d_gene: .; abundance: few; CDR3aa: CASSQVTDSPLHF; CDR3nt: TGTGCCAGCAGCCAAGTCACGGATTCACCCCTCCACTTT
j_gene: TRBJ2-1; v_gene: TRBV7-8; d_gene: TRBD2; abundance: .; CDR3aa: CASSPRRSGLAHFKSYNEQFF; CDR3nt: TGTGCCAGCAGCCCGCGACGGTCGGGACTAGCCCACTTCAAATCCTACAATGAGCAGTTCTTC
j_gene: TRBJ1-2; v_gene: TRBV2; d_gene: .; abundance: .; CDR3aa: CASRGDWIHF; CDR3nt: TGTGCCAGCAGGGGAGACTGGATCCACTTC
j_gene: TRBJ2-1; v_gene: TRBV27; d_gene: TRBD2; abundance: .; CDR3aa: CATGLAGSYNEQFF; CDR3nt: TGTGCCACGGGACTAGCGGGCTCCTACAATGAGCAGTTCTTC
j_gene: TRBJ1-4; v_gene: TRBV5-1; d_gene: .; abundance: .; CDR3aa: CASSDGGLLNEKLFF; CDR3nt: TGCGCCAGCAGCGACGGAGGGCTGCTAAATGAAAAACTGTTTTTT
j_gene: TRBJ2-7; v_gene: TRBV6-1; d_gene: TRBD1; abundance: .; CDR3aa: CASRSTGQGAYEQYF; CDR3nt: TGTGCCAGCAGATCAACGGGACAGGGGGCCTACGAGCAGTACTTC
j_gene: TRBJ2-3; v_gene: TRBV19; d_gene: TRBD2; abundance: .; CDR3aa: CASRSGGMDTQYF; CDR3nt: TGTGCCAGTAGAAGCGGGGGAATGGATACGCAGTATTTT